The clone carrying this TCR beta chain was detected many times. What it binds is not known. This record belongs to a study of T cells in Graves' hyperthyroidism and ophthalmopathy. Authors of the study amplified TCR beta CDR3 regions from RNA transcripts. The TCR CDR3 first-round RT-PCR relied on the HTBI primer set. Via MiXCR, TCRdb re-called the multiplex PCR reads, giving one row per CDR3 protein. Of under 350,000 distinct CDR3 sequences listed, roughly a fifth are singletons. Diagnosis of hyperthyroidism was new in patients aged 18 to 65, and its duration was under 2 months. Study-wide results and limits: Most expanded thyroid clonotypes above 0.001 also appeared in blood. With a median lead of about six months before onset, the model predicted ophthalmopathy.

V lost 8 bases to trimming and J lost 3 bases, with 19 bases between them. Germline V gives CDR1 MNHNS, CDR2 SASEGT. The CDR3 is made up of 16 amino acids. Sequenced material: blood. V is TRBV6-1 and J is TRBJ2-2; no clear D gene. The sequence came from a woman aged 45-65 years with Graves' hyperthyroidism. The CDR3 sequence is CASRAPPFKDTGELFF. CDR3 sequence (DNA): TGTGCCAGCCGTGCCCCGCCGTTTAAGGACACCGGGGAGCTGTTTTTT.